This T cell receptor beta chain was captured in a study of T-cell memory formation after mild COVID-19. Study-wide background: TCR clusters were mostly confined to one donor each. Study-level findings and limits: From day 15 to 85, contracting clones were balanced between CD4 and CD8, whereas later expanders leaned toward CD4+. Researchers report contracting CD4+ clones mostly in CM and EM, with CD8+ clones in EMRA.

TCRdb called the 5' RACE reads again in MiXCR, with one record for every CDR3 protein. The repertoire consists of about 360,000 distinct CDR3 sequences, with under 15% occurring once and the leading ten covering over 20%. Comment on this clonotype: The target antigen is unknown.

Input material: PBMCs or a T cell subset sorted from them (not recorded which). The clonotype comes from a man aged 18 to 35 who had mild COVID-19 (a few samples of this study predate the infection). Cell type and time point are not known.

The CDR3 nucleotides are TGTGCCAGCAGTTGGGGCGGGGGCGCTGAAGCTTTCTTT. This translates into CASSWGGGAEAFF. The V and J genes are TRBV27 and TRBJ1-1; D perhaps matches TRBD1 (6 bases). Germline lookup yields CDR1 MNHEY and CDR2 SMNVEV (reference sequence). This CDR3 comprises 13 residues. The ends were cut back, 4 bases at V and 6 bases at J, with 12 bases in the middle.